These 27 T cell receptor beta chains were sequenced from one sample in a study of blood T cell repertoires in COVID-19. Sequencing used immunoSEQ multiplex PCR; TCRdb keeps in-frame clones, though not all of them. The sample has roughly 150,000 clones, about four fifths seen once. The source material was peripheral blood. Receptor source: a woman of 80 years or more with acute or convalescent COVID-19.

A single count supports this clone. CDR3 in DNA: TGTGCCAGCAGCCCCGGGCAGGGGCCGGGTTACTATGGCTACACCTTC. It encodes CASSPGQGPGYYGYTF. The chain has TRBV16 and TRBJ1-2; D possibly corresponds to TRBD1 (6 bases). Germline CDR1 is KGHSY and CDR2 is FQNENV. V lost 4 bases to trimming and J lost 3 bases, with 18 bases between them. The CDR3 contains 16 residues. Full variable domain (remainder filled in from reference TRBV16 and TRBJ1-2): GEEVAQTPKHLVRGEGQKAKLYCAPIKGHSYVFWYQQVLKNEFKFLISFQNENVFDETGMPKERFSAKCLPNSPCSLEIQATKLEDSAVYFCASSPGQGPGYYGYTFGSGTRLTVV.

This chain connects TRBV5-6 to TRBJ1-2; no clear D. The CDR3 covers 14 residues. Trimming removed 0 bases at V and 4 bases at J, with 10 bases between. The germline gives CDR1 SGHDT, CDR2 YYEEEE. CDR3 residues: CASSLVGASYGYTF. The CDR3 DNA is TGTGCCAGCAGCTTGGTAGGAGCCAGCTATGGCTACACCTTC.

The rearrangement joins TRBV6-5 to TRBJ2-7; the D gene is possibly TRBD1 (6 bases). Trimming left V 0 bases short and J 2 bases short, with 11 bases between. Germline V lookup: CDR1 MNHEY, CDR2 SVGAGI. The CDR3 is 15 residues long. In DNA form, the CDR3 reads TGTGCCAGCAGTTACTCCGGGGCAGGGGCCTACGAGCAGTACTTC. It translates to CASSYSGAGAYEQYF.

CDR3 in amino acids: CASSDYRGRTEAFF. As DNA, the CDR3 is TGTGCCAGCAGCGACTACAGGGGCCGGACTGAAGCTTTCTTT. This chain uses TRBV6-6 with TRBJ1-1; 7 nucleotides match TRBD1. Unmatched junction bases numbered 9, after V lost 6 bases and J lost 5 bases. The germline V gene encodes CDR1 MNHNY and CDR2 SVGAGI (reference sequence). The CDR3 extends over 14 amino acids.

The chain uses TRBV2 and TRBJ2-7, with unresolved D. Trimming removed 8 bases from V and 1 base from J, with 6 bases in between. Germline-derived CDR1 and CDR2 are SNHLY and FYNNEI. This CDR3 contains 11 residues. The CDR3 protein is CASVLSYEQYF. The CDR3 nucleotides are TGTGCCAGCGTCTTGTCCTACGAGCAGTACTTC. Full variable domain (missing parts from reference TRBV2 and TRBJ2-7): EPEVTQTPSHQVTQMGQEVILRCVPISNHLYFYWYRQILGQKVEFLVSFYNNEISEKSEIFDDQFSVERPDGSNFTLKIRSTKLEDSAMYFCASVLSYEQYFGPGTRLTVT.

As DNA, the CDR3 is TGTGCCAGCAGCTACGGGATCTTCAATGAGCAGTTCTTC. Its protein is CASSYGIFNEQFF. V and J are TRBV5-4 and TRBJ2-1; tentatively, D is TRBD2 (5 bases). The V end was cut by 3 bases, the J end by 6 bases, with 10 bases between. This CDR3 has 13 residues. Germline V gives CDR1 SGHNT, CDR2 YYREEE (reference sequence). Using reference TRBV5-4 and TRBJ2-1 for the parts outside the CDR3, the full variable domain is ETGVTQSPTHLIKTRGQQVTLRCSSQSGHNTVSWYQQALGQGPQFIFQYYREEENGRGNFPPRFSGLQFPNYSSELNVNALELDDSALYLCASSYGIFNEQFFGPGTRLTVL.

The chain links TRBV28 to TRBJ2-5, with TRBD1 identical over 12 bases. The CDR3 loop spans 14 amino acids. The germline V gene has CDR1 MDHEN and CDR2 SYDVKM. After removal of 8 bases from V and 6 bases from J, the junction contained 7 bases not matched to a gene. The DNA for the CDR3 is TGTGCCAGCGGGGGGACAGGGGGCGTGAAGACCCAGTACTTC. Encoded protein: CASGGTGGVKTQYF. Full variable domain (missing parts from reference TRBV28 and TRBJ2-5): DVKVTQSSRYLVKRTGEKVFLECVQDMDHENMFWYRQDPGLGLRLIYFSYDVKMKEKGDIPEGYSVSREKKERFSLILESASTNQTSMYLCASGGTGGVKTQYFGPGTRLLVL.

V usage is TRBV18 and J usage is TRBJ2-7; D is possibly TRBD2 (6 bases). The CDR3 is 14 amino acids. V shed 2 bases and J shed 6 bases, with 14 bases lying between them. In germline, CDR1 is KGHSH, CDR2 LQKENI. CDR3 region: CASSPDGGRGEQYF. Written as DNA, the CDR3 is TGTGCCAGCTCACCAGACGGAGGGCGAGGCGAGCAGTACTTC.

V and J are TRBV15 and TRBJ2-1, with TRBD1 as a possible D gene (5 bases). CDR1 and CDR2 from the germline V gene are LNHNV and YYDKDF (reference sequence). Trimming removed 4 bases at V and 2 bases at J, with 15 bases between. CDR3 length: 16 amino acids. In DNA, the CDR3 is TGTGCCACCAGCAATTTCGACAGCGTAACCTACAATGAGCAGTTCTTC. Its translation is CATSNFDSVTYNEQFF.

The chain employs TRBV28 and TRBJ1-3, with TRBD1 as a possible D gene (5 bases). This CDR3 is 16 amino acids long. V lost 4 bases to trimming and J lost 0 bases, with 13 bases between them. Germline loops: CDR1 MDHEN, CDR2 SYDVKM. In DNA, the CDR3 is TGTGCCAGCAGTTCCTACCCACAGGTCTCTGGAAACACCATATATTTT. This translates into CASSSYPQVSGNTIYF. Full variable domain (outside the CDR3, taken from reference TRBV28 and TRBJ1-3): DVKVTQSSRYLVKRTGEKVFLECVQDMDHENMFWYRQDPGLGLRLIYFSYDVKMKEKGDIPEGYSVSREKKERFSLILESASTNQTSMYLCASSSYPQVSGNTIYFGEGSWLTVV.

CDR3 coding DNA: TGTGCCTGGAGCCTCGGCGGACTAGCGTACAATGAGCAGTTCTTC. Its protein is CAWSLGGLAYNEQFF. V and J are TRBV30 and TRBJ2-1; 9 bases agree with TRBD2. The germline CDR1 and CDR2 sequences are GTSNPN and SVGIG (reference sequence). The CDR3 is 15 amino acids. The V and J ends lost 3 bases and 4 bases, in that order; junction bases with no gene match: 7.

The chain is built from TRBV30 and TRBJ2-6, with a weak D call TRBD1 (5 bases). V lost 3 bases and J lost 0, with 6 bases in between. The CDR3 covers 14 residues. CDR1 and CDR2 from the germline V gene are GTSNPN and SVGIG (reference sequence). CDR3 DNA: TGTGCCTGGAGCGACAGCTCTGGGGCCAACGTCCTGACTTTC. This encodes CAWSDSSGANVLTF.

This clone is a singleton in its sample. V usage is TRBV2 and J usage is TRBJ2-4; D might be TRBD2 (5 bases). The germline V and J ends were trimmed by 5 bases and 5 bases, with 7 bases remaining between them. Germline V gene data show CDR1 as SNHLY and CDR2 as FYNNEI. This CDR3 contains 12 residues. CDR3 in amino acids: CASSKRENIQYF. CDR3 bases: TGTGCCAGCAGTAAGAGGGAAAACATTCAGTACTTC. Full variable domain (rest looked up from reference TRBV2 and TRBJ2-4): EPEVTQTPSHQVTQMGQEVILRCVPISNHLYFYWYRQILGQKVEFLVSFYNNEISEKSEIFDDQFSVERPDGSNFTLKIRSTKLEDSAMYFCASSKRENIQYFGAGTRLSVL.

This sequence joins TRBV10-1 and TRBJ1-1; tentative D call: TRBD1 (5 bases). Germline V gene lookup returns CDR1 WNHNN and CDR2 SYGVQD (reference sequence). Trimming removed 5 bases at V and 1 base at J, with 11 bases between. This CDR3 region has 14 residues. The CDR3 loop reads CASSPGRGNTEAFF. The CDR3 DNA is TGCGCCAGCAGTCCAGGGAGGGGGAACACTGAAGCTTTCTTT.

V gene TRBV3-1 (or the pseudogene TRBV3-2) combines with J gene TRBJ2-2, with D maybe TRBD1 (5 bases). The CDR3 has 15 amino acids. V shed 6 bases and J shed 6 bases, with 17 bases lying between them. Germline CDR1 LGHDT, CDR2 YNNKEL (reference sequence). Here the CDR3 DNA reads TGTGCCAGCAGTCTGACAGATGGCCGTCCCGGGGAGCTGTTTTTT. Amino acids: CASSLTDGRPGELFF.

The chain links TRBV3-1 (or the pseudogene TRBV3-2) to TRBJ2-1; a possible D gene is TRBD2 (7 bases). Germline V CDR1 and CDR2: LGHDT, YNNKEL (reference sequence). The ends were cut back, 1 base at V and 7 bases at J, with 14 bases in the middle. The length of the CDR3 is 15 residues. The CDR3, as DNA: TGTGCCAGCAGCCAAGGCCCGGGGGGCCGAAATGAGCAGTTCTTC. Translation gives CASSQGPGGRNEQFF.

J is TRBJ1-6 and V is TRBV4-2, with D hard to call. Germline lookup yields CDR1 LGHNA and CDR2 YNFKEQ. The CDR3 consists of 15 residues. Trimming shortened V by 6 bases and J by 4 bases, and 13 bases separated the two germline ends. Here the CDR3 reads CASSVPGGYNSPLHF. CDR3 bases: TGTGCCAGCAGTGTACCGGGAGGATATAATTCACCCCTCCACTTT.

The genes are TRBV18 and TRBJ1-2; D is possibly TRBD1 (6 bases). With 2 bases removed from V and 7 bases from J, the gap between germline ends came to 14 bases. Germline V gene data show CDR1 as KGHSH and CDR2 as LQKENI. The CDR3 has 14 residues. The CDR3 nucleotides read TGTGCCAGCTCACCAGAAGGGGGGGTGAGTGGCTACACCTTC. This codes for CASSPEGGVSGYTF. The variable domain in full, with the rest retrieved from reference TRBV18 and TRBJ1-2, is NAGVMQNPRHLVRRRGQEARLRCSPMKGHSHVYWYRQLPEEGLKFMVYLQKENIIDESGMPKERFSAEFPKEGPSILRIQQVVRGDSAAYFCASSPEGGVSGYTFGSGTRLTVV.

The V call is TRBV29-1, the J call TRBJ1-2; D is uncertain. The CDR3 is made up of 11 amino acids. Germline assignment: CDR1 SQVTM and CDR2 ANQGSEA. V was shortened by 4 bases and J by 3 bases, with 6 bases between the two germline ends. CDR3 DNA: TGCAGCGTTGCTCTGTACTATGGCTACACCTTC. Its protein product is CSVALYYGYTF.

V and J are TRBV18 and TRBJ1-4, with D hard to call. Trimming removed 3 bases from V and 5 bases from J, with 13 bases in between. CDR1 is KGHSH, CDR2 LQKENI, per germline. The length of the CDR3 is 15 residues. As DNA, the CDR3 is TGTGCCAGCTCACCGCGTAGTTCCCCGAATGAAAAACTGTTTTTT. This encodes CASSPRSSPNEKLFF.

The V and J genes are TRBV6-6 and TRBJ1-5; tentatively, D is TRBD1 (5 bases). The germline CDR1 and CDR2 sequences are MNHNY and SVGAGI (reference sequence). CDR3 length: 15 amino acids. Trimming pared 8 bases from V and 4 bases from J, leaving 18 bases between. The CDR3 DNA is TGTGCCAGCCGACAGCTTGGGGCGAGAAATCAGCCCCAGCATTTT. Its protein product is CASRQLGARNQPQHF.

This clone showed up just once. This rearrangement joins TRBV7-2 to TRBJ2-7; 8 bases are shared with TRBD1. CDR1 is SGHTA, CDR2 FQGNSA, per germline. The J segment lost 3 bases and the V segment lost 3 bases, leaving 7 bases of the junction unmatched. The CDR3 consists of 15 residues. This chain's CDR3 is CASSLGQDNLYEQYF. The CDR3 nucleotides read TGTGCCAGCAGCTTGGGACAGGACAACCTCTACGAGCAGTACTTC.

This chain links TRBV10-3 with TRBJ2-7, with TRBD1 matching over 9 bases. The V gene's germline CDR1 is ENHRY and CDR2 SYGVKD. Trimming at V came to 8 bases and at J to 2 bases, leaving 4 bases not matched to a gene. The CDR3 has 13 amino acids. CDR3 bases: TGTGCCATCGGTCGGACAGGGGCCTACGAGCAGTACTTC. Protein sequence: CAIGRTGAYEQYF.

The V call is TRBV12-3 or TRBV12-4, the J call TRBJ2-1; possibly TRBD1 for D (6 bases). Trimming removed 3 bases from V and 11 bases from J, with 11 bases in between. This CDR3 comprises 12 residues. The CDR3 is CASSFRGRQQFF. CDR3 sequence (DNA): TGTGCCAGCAGTTTCAGGGGTCGACAGCAGTTCTTC.

V usage is TRBV10-2 and J usage is TRBJ2-7; 8 bases map to TRBD2. The germline V gene has CDR1 WSHSY and CDR2 SAAADI. The CDR3 length is 17 residues. V lost 6 bases and J lost 0; bases outside the gene matches: 13. The CDR3, as DNA: TGCGCCAGCAGGCCTATTGCTGGGCGGGAGGCCTCCTACGAGCAGTACTTC. This translates into CASRPIAGREASYEQYF.

The J gene is TRBJ1-2, the V gene TRBV18; TRBD1 matches at 9 bases. Germline trimming cut 0 bases from V and 3 bases from J; bases unmatched to any gene: 5. CDR1 and CDR2 (germline): KGHSH, LQKENI. There are 16 residues in the CDR3. CDR3 region: CASSPPARTGDYGYTF. The CDR3 coding sequence is TGTGCCAGCTCACCACCAGCTCGGACAGGGGACTATGGCTACACCTTC.

V and J are TRBV7-9 and TRBJ1-5, with 9 bases aligning to TRBD1. This CDR3 is 15 amino acids long. Unmatched junction bases numbered 7, after V lost 5 bases and J lost 5 bases. The germline gives CDR1 SEHNR, CDR2 FQNEAQ (reference sequence). Here the CDR3 DNA reads TGTGCCAGCAGCCCGGGACAGGGTTTAGATCAGCCCCAGCATTTT. This sequence encodes CASSPGQGLDQPQHF.